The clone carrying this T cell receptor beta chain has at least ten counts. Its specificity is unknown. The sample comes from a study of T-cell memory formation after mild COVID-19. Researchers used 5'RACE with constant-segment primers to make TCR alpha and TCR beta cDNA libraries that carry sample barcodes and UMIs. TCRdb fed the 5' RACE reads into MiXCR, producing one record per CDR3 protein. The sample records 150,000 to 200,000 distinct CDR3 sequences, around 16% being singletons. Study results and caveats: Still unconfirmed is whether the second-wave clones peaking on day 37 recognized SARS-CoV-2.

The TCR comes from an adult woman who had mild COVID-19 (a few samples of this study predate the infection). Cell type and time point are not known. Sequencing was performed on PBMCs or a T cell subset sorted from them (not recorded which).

This CDR3 is CASSSGTSSIYEQYF. CDR3 nucleotide sequence: TGTGCCAGCAGCTCCGGGACTAGTTCGATTTACGAGCAGTACTTC. V gene TRBV7-9 combines with J gene TRBJ2-7, with 8 positions matching TRBD2. This CDR3 has 15 residues. Unmatched junction bases numbered 9, after V lost 4 bases and J lost 4 bases. CDR1 is SEHNR, CDR2 FQNEAQ, per germline (reference sequence).